This section outlines one T cell receptor (beta chain) sequence together with its context. Antigen: not known. Blood CD4+ CD25-high CD127-low regulatory T cells supplied the genomic DNA template. This sample was taken from a study of regulatory and conventional T cells in RAG deficiency. This CDR3 is built from 15 residues. Losses at the gene ends were 0 bases for V and 5 bases for J; bases not matched to a gene: 6. Per germline, CDR1 GTSNPN and CDR2 SVGIG (reference sequence). Overall study findings and caveats: Omenn syndrome and CID/AS patients had roughly 100-fold fewer unique Treg TCR beta sequences, versus roughly 9.6-fold elsewhere. RAG-deficient patients showed markedly lower Shannon entropy and higher Simpson indices than control T-cell subsets.

Here immunoSEQ multiplex PCR was the method, and the copy in TCRdb shows in-frame clones only, minus some. The top ten hold under 0.85% of the sample, which has roughly 28,000 clones, around nine tenths seen once. These same data were also listed under a study on regulatory T cells. That investigation notes: The primer mix had 52 TRBV and 13 TRBJ primers.

J is TRBJ2-5 and V is TRBV30; 10 positions agree with TRBD2. The sample taken for sequencing was Tregs sorted from blood. The clonotype originates from a human donor in good health. CDR3 in DNA: TGTGCCTGGAGTGTATGGCTAGCGGGGGCGGAGACCCAGTACTTC. This encodes CAWSVWLAGAETQYF.